The clone carrying this TCR beta chain was seen repeatedly, ten times or more. This entry is derived from a study of molecular identifiers for immune sequencing clone quantification. TCRdb reanalysed the PCR reads using MiXCR and keeps one entry per CDR3 protein. Of more than 300,000 distinct CDR3 sequences detected, about a fifth appear once; the ten largest clones hold about 0.79%. The CDR3 sequence is 13 residues long. V was pared by 1 base and J by 9 bases, with 3 bases of the junction left unmatched. The V gene's germline CDR1 is SEHNR and CDR2 FQNEAQ (reference sequence). This clonotype was obtained from a human donor in good health. Some libraries in this study had Jurkat cell RNA spiked in. The rearrangement joins TRBV7-9 to TRBJ2-1, with TRBD2 matching over 7 bases. The sample was naive CD8+ T cells from blood, with Jurkat cell RNA spiked in. Sample subset: FACS-sorted CD8+CD4-CCR7+CD45RA+ naive T cells. The chain's CDR3 is CASSLGLAGEQFF. As DNA, the CDR3 is TGTGCCAGCAGCTTAGGACTAGCCGGTGAGCAGTTCTTC.